These 20 T cell receptor beta chains originate from one sample sequenced in a study of radiation and T cells in renal cell carcinoma. Profiled with immunoSEQ multiplex PCR; TCRdb holds only in-frame clones, not every one. The sample has about 160,000 clones; about 87% are singletons. Time point described: baseline pretreatment blood. As to treatment: 15 Gy SBRT to primary tumor, nephrectomy 4 weeks later. The sample consisted of blood, taken from a patient whose treatment included radiotherapy and nephrectomy. Every receptor here comes from an older woman with renal cell carcinoma.

The chain is built from TRBV6-1 and TRBJ1-3; possible D gene TRBD1, 6 bases. CDR3 length: 15 residues. The V end was cut by 4 bases, the J end by 0 bases, with 10 bases between. CDR1 is MNHNS, CDR2 SASEGT, per germline. The CDR3 DNA reads TGTGCCAGCAGTGGCCGACAGGTCTCTGGAAACACCATATATTTT. It encodes CASSGRQVSGNTIYF.

This chain connects TRBV5-4 to TRBJ1-1; no reliable D call. Between the trimmed V and J ends, which lost 5 bases and 1 base, there was a span of 12 bases. The germline gives CDR1 SGHNT, CDR2 YYREEE (reference sequence). The CDR3 is 14 amino acids. The CDR3 loop reads CASSPVPQNTEAFF. The DNA of the CDR3 is TGTGCCAGCAGTCCCGTCCCGCAGAACACTGAAGCTTTCTTT.

The chain has TRBV18 and TRBJ1-1; D might be TRBD1 (6 bases). This CDR3 has 14 amino acids. Germline V CDR1 and CDR2: KGHSH, LQKENI. V dropped 6 bases and J dropped 1 base, with 12 bases sitting between them. CDR3 bases: TGTGCCAGCTCGGCCGGCAGGGGGAACACTGAAGCTTTCTTT. It is translated as CASSAGRGNTEAFF.

The J gene is TRBJ2-1, the V gene TRBV10-3; no definite D call. The germline CDR1 and CDR2 sequences are ENHRY and SYGVKD. V lost 3 bases, J lost 6 bases, and 18 bases lay in between. The CDR3 runs to 16 residues. CDR3 nucleotide sequence: TGTGCCATCAGTGACCAAGAGGTTCTTATCGGCAATGAGCAGTTCTTC. Its translation is CAISDQEVLIGNEQFF.

The gene calls are TRBV6-6 and TRBJ1-2, with 7 positions matching TRBD1. This CDR3 is built from 12 residues. The germline gives CDR1 MNHNY, CDR2 SVGAGI (reference sequence). J was trimmed by 4 bases and V by 6 bases; bases with no gene match: 2. CDR3 region: CASSRDSYGYTF. The CDR3, as DNA: TGTGCCAGCAGCCGGGACAGCTATGGCTACACCTTC.

This chain joins TRBV7-8 and TRBJ2-7; D remains ambiguous. The V end was cut by 1 base, the J end by 4 bases, with 17 bases between. Germline-derived CDR1 and CDR2 are SGHVS and FQNEAQ. There are 16 residues in the CDR3. CDR3 in amino acids: CASSLVGLRQTYEQYF. DNA for the CDR3: TGTGCCAGCAGCTTAGTCGGATTGAGGCAGACTTACGAGCAGTACTTC.

The genes are TRBV19 and TRBJ1-4; D gene unclear. The CDR3 totals 14 residues. Trimming pared 5 bases from V and 8 bases from J, leaving 15 bases between. Germline assignment: CDR1 LNHDA and CDR2 SQIVND (reference sequence). The CDR3 nucleotides read TGTGCCAGTAGTCTCGGGGTCGGAGAAGAAAAACTGTTTTTT. Its translation is CASSLGVGEEKLFF.

This chain joins TRBV7-2 and TRBJ2-6; 9 nucleotides line up with TRBD1. This CDR3 is 18 amino acids long. The V segment lost 2 bases and the J segment 0 bases; nucleotides outside the gene matches: 5. The V gene's germline CDR1 is SGHTA and CDR2 FQGNSA. The CDR3 reads CASSLLRTGVSGANVLTF. The DNA for the CDR3 is TGTGCCAGCAGCTTATTGAGGACAGGGGTCTCTGGGGCCAACGTCCTGACTTTC. The full variable domain, in which reference TRBV7-2 and TRBJ2-6 provide the parts outside the CDR3, is GAGVSQSPSNKVTEKGKDVELRCDPISGHTALYWYRQSLGQGLEFLIYFQGNSAPDKSGLPSDRFSAERTGGSVSTLTIQRTQQEDSAVYLCASSLLRTGVSGANVLTFGAGSRLTVL.

Here the CDR3 reads CASSLLLGANTGELFF. In DNA, the CDR3 is TGTGCCAGCAGCTTGTTATTAGGGGCGAACACCGGGGAGCTGTTTTTT. This chain connects TRBV5-5 to TRBJ2-2; TRBD1 might be the D (5 bases). The germline V and J ends were trimmed by 1 base and 0 bases, with 10 bases remaining between them. In germline, CDR1 is SGHKS, CDR2 YYEKEE (reference sequence). This CDR3 region has 16 residues. The full variable domain, completed using reference TRBV5-5 and TRBJ2-2, is DAGVTQSPTHLIKTRGQQVTLRCSPISGHKSVSWYQQVLGQGPQFIFQYYEKEERGRGNFPDRFSARQFPNYSSELNVNALLLGDSALYLCASSLLLGANTGELFFGEGSRLTVL.

This clone is a singleton in its sample. This chain uses TRBV7-2 with TRBJ2-1, with 12 positions matching TRBD2. The CDR3 spans 15 residues. The germline CDR1 and CDR2 sequences are SGHTA and FQGNSA. V trimming: 5 bases; J trimming: 8 bases; junction bases outside the gene matches: 7. CDR3 in amino acids: CASSTTSGGTYEQFF. As DNA, the CDR3 is TGTGCCAGCAGCACCACTAGCGGGGGGACCTATGAGCAGTTCTTC. The full variable domain, completed using reference TRBV7-2 and TRBJ2-1, is GAGVSQSPSNKVTEKGKDVELRCDPISGHTALYWYRQSLGQGLEFLIYFQGNSAPDKSGLPSDRFSAERTGGSVSTLTIQRTQQEDSAVYLCASSTTSGGTYEQFFGPGTRLTVL.

This clone was counted a single time. The chain uses TRBV7-2 and TRBJ2-5; 14 bases are shared with TRBD2. V dropped 1 base and J dropped 1; count of bases not matched to a gene: 5. The CDR3 sequence is 18 residues long. Germline V gene data show CDR1 as SGHTA and CDR2 as FQGNSA. The CDR3 sequence: CASSLVRTSGGFQETQYF. As DNA, the CDR3 is TGTGCCAGCAGCTTAGTGAGGACTAGCGGGGGGTTCCAAGAGACCCAGTACTTC.

This clone was counted once. The J gene is TRBJ1-3, the V gene TRBV30; the D gene is possibly TRBD1 (5 bases). The CDR3 has 15 amino acids. Per germline, CDR1 GTSNPN and CDR2 SVGIG (reference sequence). Trimming removed 2 bases at V and 0 bases at J, with 11 bases between. Here the CDR3 DNA reads TGTGCCTGGAGTTCGTCCGGACACTCTGGAAACACCATATATTTT. Encoded protein: CAWSSSGHSGNTIYF. The full variable domain, in which reference TRBV30 and TRBJ1-3 provide the parts outside the CDR3, is SQTIHQWPATLVQPVGSPLSLECTVEGTSNPNLYWYRQAAGRGLQLLFYSVGIGQISSEVPQNLSASRPQDRQFILSSKKLLLSDSGFYLCAWSSSGHSGNTIYFGEGSWLTVV.

The V call is TRBV5-1, the J call TRBJ2-5; TRBD1 matches 8 bases. J lost 2 bases, V lost 3 bases, and 3 bases had no gene match. This CDR3 is 14 amino acids long. Germline values: CDR1 SGHRS, CDR2 YFSETQ. The CDR3 is CASSSGQGQETQYF. The CDR3 DNA is TGCGCCAGCAGCTCCGGACAGGGACAAGAGACCCAGTACTTC.

The chain links TRBV7-9 to TRBJ1-2; TRBD1 matches 10 bases. Germline CDR1 is SEHNR and CDR2 is FQNEAQ (reference sequence). This CDR3 spans 18 amino acids. V shed 6 bases, J shed 4 bases, and the junction held 17 bases outside the gene matches. The CDR3 sequence: CASSFTQGTGATAYGYTF. For the CDR3, the DNA is TGTGCCAGCAGTTTTACCCAGGGGACAGGGGCCACAGCCTATGGCTACACCTTC.

The chain carries TRBV25-1 and TRBJ2-7, with D tentatively TRBD1 or TRBD2 (5 bases each). V was pared by 8 bases and J by 3 bases, with 17 bases between. Per germline, CDR1 MGHDK and CDR2 SYGVNS. The CDR3 is 14 amino acids. The CDR3: CASQKEAGSYEQYF. The CDR3 nucleotides are TGTGCCAGCCAAAAGGAGGCAGGGAGCTACGAGCAGTACTTC.

In DNA, the CDR3 is TGTGCCAGCAGTCAGAGACAGGGCTACACAGATACGCAGTATTTT. Its translation is CASSQRQGYTDTQYF. V is TRBV27 and J is TRBJ2-3, with 7 bases that match TRBD1. The CDR3 covers 15 residues. V lost 5 bases, J lost 2 bases, and 7 bases stayed unmatched. Looked up from germline, CDR1 is MNHEY and CDR2 is SMNVEV (reference sequence).

This chain joins TRBV6-5 and TRBJ2-4; D may be TRBD2 (7 bases). V was pared by 4 bases and J by 3 bases, with 16 bases between. Germline values: CDR1 MNHEY, CDR2 SVGAGI. CDR3 length: 16 amino acids. In DNA, the CDR3 is TGTGCCAGCAGTTCGCCCGGAGGGGGGGGCAAAAACATTCAGTACTTC. It translates to CASSSPGGGGKNIQYF.

This clone appeared a few times. Other DNA sequences in this specimen translate into the identical CDR3. The J gene is TRBJ1-2, the V gene TRBV2; D is possibly TRBD1 (5 bases). The length of the CDR3 is 12 residues. The germline V gene encodes CDR1 SNHLY and CDR2 FYNNEI. V shed 4 bases and J shed 2 bases, with 5 bases lying between them. The CDR3 loop reads CASSGTNYGYTF. DNA for the CDR3: TGTGCCAGCAGTGGGACAAACTATGGCTACACCTTC.

V and J are TRBV7-2 and TRBJ2-5, with D possibly matching TRBD1 (6 bases). The CDR3 consists of 12 residues. Germline CDR1 SGHTA, CDR2 FQGNSA. V lost 5 bases, J lost 6 bases, and 10 bases lay in between. The CDR3 region is CASSQQGQTQYF. CDR3 nucleotides: TGTGCCAGCAGCCAACAGGGACAGACCCAGTACTTC.

V and J are TRBV5-1 and TRBJ2-2, with D possibly being TRBD1 (6 bases). Germline-derived CDR1 and CDR2 are SGHRS and YFSETQ. The V end was cut by 1 base, the J end by 3 bases, with 10 bases between. This CDR3 region has 15 residues. CDR3 sequence reads: CASSLWTADTGELFF. CDR3 bases: TGCGCCAGCAGCTTGTGGACAGCCGACACCGGGGAGCTGTTTTTT.